The count of the clone carrying this T cell receptor (beta chain) is one. V shed 1 base and J shed 1 base, with 10 bases lying between them. Germline values: CDR1 SQVTM, CDR2 ANQGSEA. The length of the CDR3 is 14 residues. The data were obtained in a study of blood T cell repertoires in COVID-19. Clones were read by immunoSEQ multiplex PCR, and TCRdb kept only the in-frame ones, dropping some. Here the sample spans some 210,000 clones, around 89% being singletons. The TCR sequence derives from a woman in her thirties or forties with acute or convalescent COVID-19. Sequenced material: peripheral blood. V gene TRBV29-1 combines with J gene TRBJ1-2, with D possibly TRBD1 on 5 matching bases. The CDR3 region is CSVEASTDNYGYTF. The CDR3 bases are TGCAGCGTTGAAGCCTCGACAGATAACTATGGCTACACCTTC.